One and the same sample provided the 8 T cell receptor beta chains below, sequenced in a study of PD-1 blockade in mismatch repair-deficient tumors. Their recognized antigens are unknown. The time point is: roughly 11-day in vitro stimulation with candidate neoantigen peptide 6. Method: immunoSEQ multiplex PCR; TCRdb's copy keeps in-frame clones and lacks some. The profile shows about 14,000 clones, approximately 86% of them singletons. The specimen was cells cultured in vitro, collected from a patient treated with pembrolizumab. These receptors originate from an adult with mismatch repair-deficient cancer.

The chain couples TRBV4-1 to TRBJ2-7; 7 bases map to TRBD1. The CDR3 consists of 16 residues. CDR1 MGHRA and CDR2 YSYEKL come from the germline V gene. V lost 1 base to trimming and J lost 7 bases; unmatched junction nucleotides: 13. CDR3 nucleotides: TGCGCCAGCAGCCAAGCGAGGGTCAGGGGGATTGGGGAGCAGTACTTC. It codes for CASSQARVRGIGEQYF.

J is TRBJ1-5 and V is TRBV19; 9 nucleotides match TRBD1. V lost 8 bases and J lost 3; bases outside the gene matches: 8. Germline lookup yields CDR1 LNHDA and CDR2 SQIVND (reference sequence). This CDR3 is 15 amino acids long. The CDR3 DNA reads TGTGCCAGTTATATGACAGGGGGGGACAATCAGCCCCAGCATTTT. Translated: CASYMTGGDNQPQHF.

This chain connects TRBV5-1 to TRBJ2-7, with 13 bases lining up with TRBD2. Germline CDR1 is SGHRS and CDR2 is YFSETQ. The V and J ends lost 3 bases and 4 bases, in that order; junction bases with no gene match: 7. The CDR3 has 16 residues. The CDR3 DNA sequence: TGCGCCAGCAGCTCCGGAGGACTAGCGGGAGATTACGAGCAGTACTTC. Translation gives CASSSGGLAGDYEQYF.

V usage is TRBV5-1 and J usage is TRBJ1-4; D gene unclear. Germline loops: CDR1 SGHRS, CDR2 YFSETQ. The V gene lost 2 bases and the J gene lost 0 bases, with 5 bases spanning the gap. The CDR3 runs 14 residues. The CDR3 loop is CASSLSATNEKLFF. The CDR3 nucleotides are TGCGCCAGCAGCTTATCAGCAACTAATGAAAAACTGTTTTTT.

The chain joins TRBV28 to TRBJ2-2, with 11 nucleotides matching TRBD1. The V segment lost 5 bases and the J segment 6 bases; nucleotides outside the gene matches: 5. CDR3 length: 15 amino acids. Germline CDR1 is MDHEN and CDR2 is SYDVKM. The CDR3: CASSPGTGGPGELFF. Here the CDR3 DNA reads TGTGCCAGCAGTCCGGGGACAGGGGGACCCGGGGAGCTGTTTTTT.

The rearrangement links TRBV15 to TRBJ1-2, with TRBD1 as a possible D gene (6 bases). The CDR3 loop spans 13 amino acids. CDR1 and CDR2 from the germline V gene are LNHNV and YYDKDF (reference sequence). Trimming cost V 8 bases and J 2 bases, with 12 bases left between them. DNA of the CDR3: TGTGCCACCGGTCGGACAGCCAACTATGGCTACACCTTC. Translation gives CATGRTANYGYTF.

The V call is TRBV5-4, the J call TRBJ1-1; 9 nucleotides line up with TRBD1. Trimming took 4 bases from V and 1 from J; bases not matched to a gene: 5. The germline CDR1 and CDR2 sequences are SGHNT and YYREEE (reference sequence). CDR3 length equals 15 residues. CDR3 in DNA: TGTGCCAGCAGCCCCCGACAGGGGGAGAACACTGAAGCTTTCTTT. It translates to CASSPRQGENTEAFF.

J is TRBJ2-7 and V is TRBV19; TRBD2 matches 11 bases. The junction had 5 bases not matched to a gene; V was cut back by 4 bases and J by 3 bases. This CDR3 comprises 15 residues. Germline-derived CDR1 and CDR2 are LNHDA and SQIVND (reference sequence). CDR3 nucleotide sequence: TGTGCCAGTAGTACTACCGGGACTAGCGGCTACGAGCAGTACTTC. It is translated as CASSTTGTSGYEQYF.